This entry lists 28 T cell receptor beta chains sequenced from one sample in a study of T cell repertoires in cytomegalovirus infection. These receptors have no known antigen. TCRdb re-called the reads with MiXCR, one entry per CDR3 protein. Counted here are about 920,000 distinct CDR3 sequences, roughly a third occurring once; the ten biggest clones make up 13%. This material consisted of cultured CD8+ T cells from PBMCs, taken from culture after CMV antigen stimulation. All receptors come from a human donor in good health (CMV status not recorded). Some clones in this sample may be carry-over from other donors' samples.

The rearrangement joins TRBV7-9 to TRBJ1-1, with D possibly being TRBD1 (6 bases). The CDR3 runs to 17 residues. Between the trimmed V and J ends, which lost 5 bases and 1 base, there was a span of 20 bases. Germline values: CDR1 SEHNR, CDR2 FQNEAQ (reference sequence). As DNA, the CDR3 is TGTGCCAGCAGCCCACACCCCATCGGACAGAAGAACACTGAAGCTTTCTTT. Its protein is CASSPHPIGQKNTEAFF.

This clonotype has more than one count but fewer than ten. The chain links TRBV28 to TRBJ2-2; either TRBD1 or TRBD2 may supply D (5 bases each). Germline V gene data show CDR1 as MDHEN and CDR2 as SYDVKM. The V and J ends lost 6 bases and 2 bases respectively, with 22 bases between them. The CDR3 runs to 18 residues. CDR3 DNA sequence: TGTGCCAGCAGCCATTCGCCGGGGCAACTCCCCAACACCGGGGAGCTGTTTTTT. Translation gives CASSHSPGQLPNTGELFF.

The chain couples TRBV4-1 to TRBJ1-5; no clear D gene. This CDR3 spans 17 amino acids. Germline V CDR1 and CDR2: MGHRA, YSYEKL. V was pared by 0 bases and J by 0 bases, with 12 bases between. The CDR3 spells CASSQDPGGYSNQPQHF. CDR3 DNA sequence: TGCGCCAGCAGCCAAGATCCGGGCGGGTATAGCAATCAGCCCCAGCATTTT.

This clonotype has only a few counts. The CDR3 here is CSVEEIGNYGYTF. In nucleotides, the CDR3 is TGCAGCGTTGAAGAGATAGGAAACTATGGCTACACCTTC. This chain uses TRBV29-1 with TRBJ1-2, with D unclear. V gave up 0 bases and J gave up 2 bases, with 7 bases separating them. This CDR3 comprises 13 residues. Germline CDR1 reads SQVTM; CDR2 reads ANQGSEA.

This clonotype was picked up a small number of times. The rearrangement joins TRBV6-1 to TRBJ2-7; D ambiguous. Deletions cut 2 bases from V and 2 bases from J, with 13 bases between. Per the germline V gene, CDR1 is MNHNS and CDR2 is SASEGT. The CDR3 is 15 residues long. The CDR3: CASSETASTAYEQYV. CDR3 coding DNA: TGTGCCAGCAGTGAAACGGCCAGCACAGCCTACGAGCAGTACGTC.

The chain is built from TRBV6-2 or TRBV6-3 and TRBJ2-2; D remains ambiguous. CDR3 length: 15 amino acids. Germline V CDR1 and CDR2: MNHEY, SVGEGT. The germline V and J ends were trimmed by 2 bases and 2 bases, with 9 bases remaining between them. The CDR3, as DNA: TGTGCCAGCAGTTACGTAACCCTCAACACCGGGGAGCTGTTTTTT. Translating gives CASSYVTLNTGELFF.

In this sample, this clonotype turned up a few times. CDR3 sequence reads: CASRPRGGSYNEQFF. The CDR3 DNA sequence: TGTGCCAGCAGGCCGCGGGGGGGCTCGTACAATGAGCAGTTCTTC. V usage is TRBV27 and J usage is TRBJ2-1; 9 bases are a match to TRBD2. J lost 4 bases, V lost 6 bases, and 7 bases had no gene match. CDR3 size: 15 residues. Per germline, CDR1 MNHEY and CDR2 SMNVEV (reference sequence).

The J gene is TRBJ2-1, the V gene TRBV5-8; D may be TRBD1 (6 bases). The CDR3 loop spans 17 amino acids. Trimming removed 7 bases at V and 2 bases at J, with 22 bases between. The germline gives CDR1 SGHTS, CDR2 YDEGEE. The CDR3 region is CASYGIHPDSAYNEQFF. In nucleotides, the CDR3 is TGTGCCAGCTATGGCATACACCCGGACAGTGCCTACAATGAGCAGTTCTTC.

The chain couples TRBV4-1 to TRBJ1-3; D is ambiguous. V lost 0 bases to trimming and J lost 2 bases, with 11 bases between them. Germline CDR1 reads MGHRA; CDR2 reads YSYEKL. This CDR3 spans 16 amino acids. CDR3 coding DNA: TGCGCCAGCAGCCAAGAGCCCCAAAGCACTGGAAACACCATATATTTT. Translating it yields CASSQEPQSTGNTIYF.

This clonotype was counted many times. The chain joins TRBV7-2 to TRBJ2-2; perhaps TRBD2 as D (5 bases). CDR1 and CDR2 (germline): SGHTA, FQGNSA. Trimming removed 4 bases from V and 0 bases from J, with 15 bases in between. There are 17 residues in the CDR3. The CDR3 nucleotides are TGTGCCAGCAGCTCTGGGCGAGCTAGCACGAACACCGGGGAGCTGTTTTTT. It codes for CASSSGRASTNTGELFF.

In this sample, this clonotype turned up a few times. The chain is built from TRBV20-1 and TRBJ2-3; 10 bases agree with TRBD2. The V gene's germline CDR1 is DFQATT and CDR2 SNEGSKA (reference sequence). The CDR3 extends over 18 amino acids. After removal of 1 base from V and 3 bases from J, the junction contained 13 bases not matched to a gene. The CDR3 sequence: CSARGLAGDLLSTDTQYF. CDR3 coding DNA: TGCAGTGCTAGAGGGCTAGCGGGGGACCTCTTATCAACAGATACGCAGTATTTT.

The chain uses TRBV19 and TRBJ2-1; TRBD2 might be the D (5 bases). The CDR3 totals 16 residues. CDR1 and CDR2 from the germline V gene are LNHDA and SQIVND (reference sequence). V lost 1 base, J lost 9 bases, and 19 bases lay in between. The CDR3 DNA reads as TGTGCCAGTAGTATAGGACAAAGCGCTTGGGGAGCTGAGCAGTTCTTC. It is translated as CASSIGQSAWGAEQFF.

This clonotype was seen only a few times. In DNA form, the CDR3 reads TGTGCCAGTCGCGGACACCAGCCCCACGAGCAGTACTTC. This encodes CASRGHQPHEQYF. The V call is TRBV19, the J call TRBJ2-7; a weak D match, TRBD1 (5 bases). The V end lost 8 bases, the J end lost 5 bases, and 16 bases lay between the germline ends. The germline V gene has CDR1 LNHDA and CDR2 SQIVND (reference sequence). The CDR3 has 13 residues.

This clonotype was observed a few times. The rearrangement joins TRBV6-6 to TRBJ2-1; D is possibly TRBD1 (5 bases). Germline V CDR1 and CDR2: MNHNY, SVGAGI (reference sequence). CDR3 length: 19 amino acids. Trimming removed 0 bases from V and 5 bases from J, with 23 bases in between. The CDR3 region has the DNA TGTGCCAGCAGTTACTCCGTATCCATCGACAGACCGAAGGACAATGAGCAGTTCTTC. Protein sequence: CASSYSVSIDRPKDNEQFF.

Worth noting for this clonotype: One end of the junction is discordant with germline, which a read error may explain. This chain links TRBV7-4 with TRBJ1-1; D is ambiguous. Germline-derived CDR1 and CDR2 are SGHVT and SQSDAQ. The CDR3 has 15 amino acids. This CDR3 reads CVSSPVYRLVAEAFF. The CDR3, as DNA: TGTGTCAGCAGCCCTGTGTACCGTTTAGTCGCTGAAGCTTTCTTT.

This chain links TRBV25-1 with TRBJ1-2; 8 bases map to TRBD1. Germline V gene sequence: CDR1 MGHDK, CDR2 SYGVNS. The CDR3 spans 12 residues. V was pared by 4 bases and J by 8 bases, with 3 bases of the junction left unmatched. The CDR3 region has the DNA TGTGCCAGCAGTGTGACAGGGGCCGGCTACACCTTC. Its protein is CASSVTGAGYTF.

The V call is TRBV20-1, the J call TRBJ2-1; 8 nucleotides match TRBD1. The CDR3 is 19 amino acids. V shed 4 bases and J 0 bases; nucleotides not matched to a gene: 17. Looked up from germline, CDR1 is DFQATT and CDR2 is SNEGSKA (reference sequence). The CDR3 sequence: CSATTTGTGVWGSYNEQFF. In DNA, the CDR3 is TGCAGTGCTACCACCACCGGGACAGGCGTCTGGGGCTCCTACAATGAGCAGTTCTTC.

A remark on this clonotype: This may arise from a read error, as a much more abundant clone is one base away. V is TRBV12-3 or TRBV12-4 and J is TRBJ1-4; the D is unclear. There are 14 residues in the CDR3. The germline V and J ends were trimmed by 7 bases and 6 bases, with 15 bases remaining between them. The CDR3 is CASTPEQNYEKLFF. The CDR3, as DNA: TGTGCCAGCACCCCGGAACAGAACTATGAAAAACTGTTTTTT.

As for this clonotype: This may come from a read error, since a much larger clone is one base off. The chain joins TRBV7-8 to TRBJ1-4, with D possibly matching TRBD1 (6 bases). There are 16 residues in the CDR3. Per the germline V gene, CDR1 is SGHVS and CDR2 is FQNEAQ. The CDR3 nucleotides read TGTACCAGCAGCTCCCCGCAAAGGGGGAGAGGGGAAAAACTGTTTTTT. This encodes CTSSSPQRGRGEKLFF.

The sample holds a few counts of this clonotype. The rearrangement links TRBV4-2 to TRBJ2-1; TRBD2 is a possible D gene (6 bases). There are 13 residues in the CDR3. Trimming left V 4 bases short and J 10 bases short, with 14 bases between. CDR1 LGHNA and CDR2 YNFKEQ come from the germline V gene. CDR3 amino acids: CASSPTVGREQFF. The DNA for the CDR3 is TGTGCCAGCAGCCCCACGGTGGGGAGGGAGCAGTTCTTC.

This clonotype appeared many times. The V gene is TRBV7-8, the J gene TRBJ1-5, with D uncertain. Germline V gene sequence: CDR1 SGHVS, CDR2 FQNEAQ. The ends were cut back, 2 bases at V and 0 bases at J, with 8 bases in the middle. There are 15 residues in the CDR3. Written as DNA, the CDR3 is TGTGCCAGCAGCTTACGAGCCTATAGCAATCAGCCCCAGCATTTT. Its translation is CASSLRAYSNQPQHF.

About this clonotype: At one boundary the junction diverges from the germline segment, which might be a read error. The chain has TRBV3-1 and TRBJ2-1; D possibly corresponds to TRBD2 (5 bases). This CDR3 region has 16 residues. In germline, CDR1 is LGHDT, CDR2 YNNKEL (reference sequence). The DNA of the CDR3 is TGTGCCGGCAGCGCCAAGGTGGCTAGAGGAGGCGGCGAGCAGTTCTTC. Residues: CAGSAKVARGGGEQFF.

The chain is built from TRBV9 and TRBJ2-3; unclear D gene. V lost 0 bases and J 5 bases, leaving 10 bases between the germline ends. Germline-derived CDR1 and CDR2 are SGDLS and YYNGEE. This CDR3 is built from 14 residues. The CDR3 DNA reads as TGTGCCAGCAGCGTAGCTGACGCGATAGATACGCAGTATTTT. Protein: CASSVADAIDTQYF. The full variable domain, in which reference TRBV9 and TRBJ2-3 provide the parts outside the CDR3, is DSGVTQTPKHLITATGQRVTLRCSPRSGDLSVYWYQQSLDQGLQFLIQYYNGEERAKGNILERFSAQQFPDLHSELNLSSLELGDSALYFCASSVADAIDTQYFGPGTRLTVL.

V usage is TRBV20-1 and J usage is TRBJ2-1, with 7 positions matching TRBD1. Germline-derived CDR1 and CDR2 are DFQATT and SNEGSKA (reference sequence). Unmatched junction bases numbered 2, after V lost 0 bases and J lost 0 bases. The CDR3 is 15 amino acids. The CDR3 bases are TGCAGTGCTAGAGAGGGACAGAGCTCCTACAATGAGCAGTTCTTC. Protein: CSAREGQSSYNEQFF.

V is TRBV7-6 and J is TRBJ1-1; 7 nucleotides align to TRBD1. V was pared by 5 bases and J by 1 base, with 13 bases of the junction left unmatched. The CDR3 contains 17 residues. In germline, CDR1 is SGHVS, CDR2 FNYEAQ. Written as DNA, the CDR3 is TGTGCCAGCAGCCCGATGGGAAAGGGACAGCGGAACACTGAAGCTTTCTTT. It specifies CASSPMGKGQRNTEAFF.

The rearrangement joins TRBV20-1 to TRBJ1-3; D may be TRBD1 (5 bases). The CDR3 spans 14 residues. Germline CDR1 and CDR2: DFQATT and SNEGSKA (reference sequence). The germline V and J ends were trimmed by 4 bases and 3 bases, with 13 bases remaining between them. In DNA, the CDR3 is TGCAGTGCTAAAGACAGTGGAATTGGAAACACCATATATTTT. It encodes CSAKDSGIGNTIYF.

For the CDR3, the DNA is TGTGCCAGCAGCGCTTATCAGACAGCGGGCCCCGATACGCAGTATTTT. Translating it yields CASSAYQTAGPDTQYF. This chain uses TRBV9 with TRBJ2-3, with D perhaps matching TRBD2 (6 bases). CDR3 length: 16 amino acids. Deletions cut 3 bases from V and 6 bases from J, with 20 bases between. Germline-derived CDR1 and CDR2 are SGDLS and YYNGEE.

The V call is TRBV20-1, the J call TRBJ1-2, with TRBD1 as a possible D gene (5 bases). CDR1 is DFQATT and CDR2 is SNEGSKA in the germline V gene (reference sequence). V gave up 4 bases and J gave up 4 bases, with 22 bases separating them. The CDR3 totals 16 residues. The CDR3 loop reads CSANPSWGRSFYGYTF. The CDR3 DNA is TGCAGTGCTAATCCTTCCTGGGGCAGGTCCTTCTATGGCTACACCTTC.